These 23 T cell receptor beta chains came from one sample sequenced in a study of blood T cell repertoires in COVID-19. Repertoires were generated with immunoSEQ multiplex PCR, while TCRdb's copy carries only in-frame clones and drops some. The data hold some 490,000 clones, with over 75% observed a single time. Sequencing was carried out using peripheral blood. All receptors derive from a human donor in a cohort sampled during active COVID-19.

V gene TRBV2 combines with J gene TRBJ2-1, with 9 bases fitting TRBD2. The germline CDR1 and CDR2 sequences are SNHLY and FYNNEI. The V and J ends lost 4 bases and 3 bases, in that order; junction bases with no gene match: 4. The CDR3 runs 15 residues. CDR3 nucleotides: TGTGCCAGCAGTGGGGCTAGCGGGATCTACAATGAGCAGTTCTTC. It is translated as CASSGASGIYNEQFF.

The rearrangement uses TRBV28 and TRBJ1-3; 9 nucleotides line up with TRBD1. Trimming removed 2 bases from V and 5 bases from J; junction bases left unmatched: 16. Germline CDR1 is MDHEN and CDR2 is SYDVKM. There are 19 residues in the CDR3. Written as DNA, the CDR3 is TGTGCCAGCAGTTTACCCCGGGGGGCTACAGGGGGCCTCAGAAACACCATATATTTT. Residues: CASSLPRGATGGLRNTIYF.

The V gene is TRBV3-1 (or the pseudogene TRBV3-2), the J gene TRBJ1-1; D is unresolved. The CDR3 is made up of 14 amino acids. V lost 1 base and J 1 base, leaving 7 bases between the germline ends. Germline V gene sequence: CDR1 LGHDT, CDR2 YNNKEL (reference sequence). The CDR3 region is CASSQGAWNTEAFF. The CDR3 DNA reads TGTGCCAGCAGCCAAGGGGCATGGAACACTGAAGCTTTCTTT.

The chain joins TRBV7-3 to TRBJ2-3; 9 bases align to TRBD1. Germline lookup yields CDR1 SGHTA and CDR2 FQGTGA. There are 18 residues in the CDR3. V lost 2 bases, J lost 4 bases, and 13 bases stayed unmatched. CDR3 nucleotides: TGTGCCAGCAGCTTAGCCCCAGGACAGGGGACCAGCGCAGATACGCAGTATTTT. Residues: CASSLAPGQGTSADTQYF.

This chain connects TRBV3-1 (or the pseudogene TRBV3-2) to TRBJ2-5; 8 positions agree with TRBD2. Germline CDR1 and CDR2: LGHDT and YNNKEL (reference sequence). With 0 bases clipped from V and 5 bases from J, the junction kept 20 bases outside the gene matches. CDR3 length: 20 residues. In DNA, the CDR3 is TGTGCCAGCAGCCAAGAAGGGCCAGGTCTTACTAGCGGCATGAGGGAGACCCAGTACTTC. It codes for CASSQEGPGLTSGMRETQYF.

The CDR3: CAISVTDYNEQFF. The CDR3 region has the DNA TGTGCCATCAGTGTTACTGACTACAATGAGCAGTTCTTC. The chain employs TRBV10-3 and TRBJ2-1; D uncertain. Germline CDR1 and CDR2: ENHRY and SYGVKD. CDR3 length equals 13 residues. Trimming pared 4 bases from V and 3 bases from J, leaving 7 bases between.

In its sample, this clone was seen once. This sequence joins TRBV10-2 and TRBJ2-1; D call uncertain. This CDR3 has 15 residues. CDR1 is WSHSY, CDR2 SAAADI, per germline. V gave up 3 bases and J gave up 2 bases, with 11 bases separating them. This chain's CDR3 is CASSEEAETYNEQFF. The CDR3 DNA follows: TGCGCCAGCAGTGAAGAAGCTGAAACCTACAATGAGCAGTTCTTC.

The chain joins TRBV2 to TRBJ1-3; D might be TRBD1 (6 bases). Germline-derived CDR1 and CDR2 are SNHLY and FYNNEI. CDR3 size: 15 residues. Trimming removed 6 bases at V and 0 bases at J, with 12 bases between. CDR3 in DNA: TGTGCCAGCAGCAGGGACAAGAGCTCTGGAAACACCATATATTTT. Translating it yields CASSRDKSSGNTIYF.

The CDR3 region is CASSLKSGDEKLFF. The DNA for the CDR3 is TGTGCCAGCAGCTTAAAATCAGGGGATGAAAAACTGTTTTTT. This chain joins TRBV7-2 and TRBJ1-4; a possible D gene is TRBD1 (6 bases). Trimming pared 2 bases from V and 6 bases from J, leaving 10 bases between. CDR3 length: 14 residues. CDR1 SGHTA and CDR2 FQGNSA come from the germline V gene.

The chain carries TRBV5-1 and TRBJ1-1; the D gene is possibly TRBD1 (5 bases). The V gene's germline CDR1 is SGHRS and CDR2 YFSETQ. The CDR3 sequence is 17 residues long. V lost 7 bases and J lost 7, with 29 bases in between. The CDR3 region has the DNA TGCGCCAGCTTCCCTTTCGGGGGTCCAGGGAGGACGGATGAAGCTTTCTTT. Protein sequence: CASFPFGGPGRTDEAFF. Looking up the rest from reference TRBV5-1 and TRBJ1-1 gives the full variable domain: KAGVTQTPRYLIKTRGQQVTLSCSPISGHRSVSWYQQTPGQGLQFLFEYFSETQRNKGNFPGRFSGRQFSNSRSEMNVSTLELGDSALYLCASFPFGGPGRTDEAFFGQGTRLTVV.

CDR3 bases: TGTGCCAGTAGTCCGCCAGGGACTCGGCAGCCCCAGCATTTT. This codes for CASSPPGTRQPQHF. The chain couples TRBV19 to TRBJ1-5; a possible D gene is TRBD1 (5 bases). V was cut by 5 bases and J by 7 bases, with 15 bases left in between. The CDR3 is 14 amino acids. The germline CDR1 and CDR2 sequences are LNHDA and SQIVND (reference sequence).

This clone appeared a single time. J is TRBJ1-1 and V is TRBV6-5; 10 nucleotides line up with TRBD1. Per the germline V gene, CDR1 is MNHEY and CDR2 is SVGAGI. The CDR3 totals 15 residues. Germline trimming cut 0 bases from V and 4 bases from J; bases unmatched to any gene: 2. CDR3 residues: CASSYSGQGGTEAFF. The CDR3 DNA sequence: TGTGCCAGCAGTTACTCTGGACAGGGGGGCACTGAAGCTTTCTTT.

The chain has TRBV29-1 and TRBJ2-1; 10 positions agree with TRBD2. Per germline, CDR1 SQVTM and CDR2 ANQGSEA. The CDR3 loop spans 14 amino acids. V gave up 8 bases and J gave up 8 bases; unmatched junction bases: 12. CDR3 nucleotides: TGCAGCACTCCGGCTAGCGGGAGATTATATGAGCAGTTCTTC. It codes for CSTPASGRLYEQFF.

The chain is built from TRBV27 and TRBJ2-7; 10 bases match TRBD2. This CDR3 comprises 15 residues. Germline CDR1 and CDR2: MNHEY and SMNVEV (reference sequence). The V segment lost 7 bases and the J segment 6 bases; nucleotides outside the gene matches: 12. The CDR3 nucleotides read TGTGCCAGCAAACCGGAGAGAGCGGGAGGGTTCGAGCAGTACTTC. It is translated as CASKPERAGGFEQYF.

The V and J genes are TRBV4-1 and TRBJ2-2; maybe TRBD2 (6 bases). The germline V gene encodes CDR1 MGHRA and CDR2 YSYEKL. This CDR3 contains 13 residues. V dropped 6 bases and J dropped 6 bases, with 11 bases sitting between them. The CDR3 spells CASRGTGAGELFF. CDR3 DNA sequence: TGCGCCAGCAGGGGCACGGGGGCCGGGGAGCTGTTTTTT.

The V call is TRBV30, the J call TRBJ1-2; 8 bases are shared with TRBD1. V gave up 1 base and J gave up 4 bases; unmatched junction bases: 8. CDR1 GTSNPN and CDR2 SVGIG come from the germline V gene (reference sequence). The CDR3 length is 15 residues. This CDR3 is CAWSDLGQGGYGYTF. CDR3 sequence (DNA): TGTGCCTGGAGTGACCTTGGACAGGGAGGCTATGGCTACACCTTC.

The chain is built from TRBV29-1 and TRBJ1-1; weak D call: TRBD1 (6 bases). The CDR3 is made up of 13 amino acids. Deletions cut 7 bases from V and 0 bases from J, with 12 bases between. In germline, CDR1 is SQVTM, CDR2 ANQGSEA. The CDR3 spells CSGRTDMNTEAFF. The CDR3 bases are TGCAGCGGACGGACAGACATGAACACTGAAGCTTTCTTT.

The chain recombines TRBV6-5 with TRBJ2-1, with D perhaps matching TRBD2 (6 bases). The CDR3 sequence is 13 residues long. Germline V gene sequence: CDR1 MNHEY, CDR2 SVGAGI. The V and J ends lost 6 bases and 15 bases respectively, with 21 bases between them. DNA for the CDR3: TGTGCCAGCAGGGCAACCCCGGGACTCCAGGCGTTCTTC. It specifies CASRATPGLQAFF.

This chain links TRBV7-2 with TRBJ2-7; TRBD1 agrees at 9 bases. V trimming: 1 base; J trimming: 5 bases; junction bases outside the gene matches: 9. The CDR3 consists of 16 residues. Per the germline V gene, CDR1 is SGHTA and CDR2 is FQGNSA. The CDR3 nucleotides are TGTGCCAGCAGCTTAGTCCCCACAGGGGGCCTGGACGAGCAGTACTTC. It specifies CASSLVPTGGLDEQYF.

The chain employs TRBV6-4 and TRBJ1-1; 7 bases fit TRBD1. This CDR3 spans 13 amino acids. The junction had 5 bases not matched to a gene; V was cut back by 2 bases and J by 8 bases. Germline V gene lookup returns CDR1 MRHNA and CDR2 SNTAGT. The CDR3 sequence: CASSDRDRGEAFF. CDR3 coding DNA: TGTGCCAGCAGTGACAGGGACAGAGGGGAAGCTTTCTTT.

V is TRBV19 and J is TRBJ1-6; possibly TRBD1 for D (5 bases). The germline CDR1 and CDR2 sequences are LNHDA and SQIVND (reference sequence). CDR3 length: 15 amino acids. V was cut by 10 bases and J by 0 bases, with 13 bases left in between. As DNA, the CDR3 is TGTGCCACCGCGACAGTATCCTCCTATAATTCACCCCTCCACTTT. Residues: CATATVSSYNSPLHF. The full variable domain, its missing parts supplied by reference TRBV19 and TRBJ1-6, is DGGITQSPKYLFRKEGQNVTLSCEQNLNHDAMYWYRQDPGQGLRLIYYSQIVNDFQKGDIAEGYSVSREKKESFPLTVTSAQKNPTAFYLCATATVSSYNSPLHFGNGTRLTVT.

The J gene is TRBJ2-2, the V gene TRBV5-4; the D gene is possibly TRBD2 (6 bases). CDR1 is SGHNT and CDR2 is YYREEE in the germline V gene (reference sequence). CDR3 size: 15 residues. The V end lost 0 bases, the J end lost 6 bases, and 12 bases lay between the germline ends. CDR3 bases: TGTGCCAGCAGCTTGGCCCAGGGCGGGGCCGGGGAGCTGTTTTTT. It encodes CASSLAQGGAGELFF.

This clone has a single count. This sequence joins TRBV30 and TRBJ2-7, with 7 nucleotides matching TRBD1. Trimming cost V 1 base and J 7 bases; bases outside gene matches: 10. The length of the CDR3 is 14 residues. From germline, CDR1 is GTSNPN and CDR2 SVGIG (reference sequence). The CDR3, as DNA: TGTGCCTGGAGTGAACAATTCACAGGGGTTGAGCAGTACTTC. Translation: CAWSEQFTGVEQYF. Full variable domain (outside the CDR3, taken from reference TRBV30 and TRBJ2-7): SQTIHQWPATLVQPVGSPLSLECTVEGTSNPNLYWYRQAAGRGLQLLFYSVGIGQISSEVPQNLSASRPQDRQFILSSKKLLLSDSGFYLCAWSEQFTGVEQYFGPGTRLTVT.